These 5 T cell receptor beta chains were all obtained from the same sample, sequenced in a study of blood T cell repertoires in COVID-19. This table comes from immunoSEQ multiplex PCR, and its TCRdb copy is limited to in-frame clones, with some not included. Of 300,000 to 450,000 clones listed, approximately 89% were seen once; the top ten hold around 4%. Sequenced sample: peripheral blood. The receptors shown here come from a woman aged 60-75 years with COVID-19, enrolled during active disease.

The chain links TRBV6-2 or TRBV6-3 to TRBJ2-7, with D hard to call. Germline V CDR1 and CDR2: MNHEY, SVGEGT. The V end was cut by 6 bases, the J end by 0 bases, with 15 bases between. The CDR3 has 15 residues. The CDR3 protein is CASSSSRILSYEQYF. In DNA, the CDR3 is TGTGCCAGCAGCTCCTCTAGAATTCTCTCCTACGAGCAGTACTTC.

The chain links TRBV6-5 to TRBJ1-2, with D perhaps TRBD1 (6 bases). V was shortened by 5 bases and J by 8 bases, with 18 bases between the two germline ends. This CDR3 is 14 amino acids long. The germline V gene encodes CDR1 MNHEY and CDR2 SVGAGI. The CDR3 coding sequence is TGTGCCAGCAGTCTCCCAGGGGAATGGGGGGGCTACACCTTC. As protein: CASSLPGEWGGYTF.

This chain links TRBV27 with TRBJ2-3; the match to TRBD2 covers 14 bases. V shed 5 bases and J 8 bases; nucleotides not matched to a gene: 12. CDR1 and CDR2 (germline): MNHEY, SMNVEV (reference sequence). The CDR3 is made up of 17 amino acids. DNA for the CDR3: TGTGCCAGCAGTCCGAGGCGACTAGCGGGGGGGCTAGGTACGCAGTATTTT. Amino acid sequence: CASSPRRLAGGLGTQYF.

To note about this clone: Other DNA sequences from this sample encode an identical CDR3 as well. The V gene is TRBV19, the J gene TRBJ2-2, with D maybe TRBD1 (6 bases). CDR3 length: 14 amino acids. V dropped 6 bases and J dropped 1 base, with 9 bases sitting between them. CDR1 is LNHDA, CDR2 SQIVND, per germline (reference sequence). CDR3 residues: CASRGGGNTGELFF. The CDR3 coding sequence is TGTGCCAGTAGAGGGGGTGGGAACACCGGGGAGCTGTTTTTT.

The chain employs TRBV19 and TRBJ1-5, with D maybe TRBD1 (5 bases). Germline V gives CDR1 LNHDA, CDR2 SQIVND (reference sequence). The length of the CDR3 is 14 residues. V was trimmed by 5 bases and J by 0 bases, leaving 8 bases between them. DNA for the CDR3: TGTGCCAGTAGTTATACAGGTAGCAATCAGCCCCAGCATTTT. This gives the protein CASSYTGSNQPQHF. Full variable domain (outside the CDR3, taken from reference TRBV19 and TRBJ1-5): DGGITQSPKYLFRKEGQNVTLSCEQNLNHDAMYWYRQDPGQGLRLIYYSQIVNDFQKGDIAEGYSVSREKKESFPLTVTSAQKNPTAFYLCASSYTGSNQPQHFGDGTRLSIL.